The clone carrying this T cell receptor (beta chain) came up a few times. The sample comes from a study of T-cell memory formation after mild COVID-19. TCRdb called the 5' RACE reads again in MiXCR, with one record for every CDR3 protein. The profile shows about 260,000 distinct CDR3 sequences, roughly 8.2% of them singletons. Trimming stripped 4 bases from V and 4 bases from J, with 20 bases between. This CDR3 is built from 16 residues. Germline CDR1 reads SGHRS; CDR2 reads YFSETQ. The chain couples TRBV5-1 to TRBJ1-1; no firm D call. The sequenced sample was PBMCs or a T cell subset sorted from them (not recorded which). The clonotype originates from a man between 18 and 35 years old who had mild COVID-19 (a few samples of this study predate the infection). Cell type and time point are not known. The chain's CDR3 is CASSQKTVNGITEAFF. CDR3 DNA: TGCGCCAGCAGCCAGAAGACCGTCAATGGGATCACTGAAGCTTTCTTT. The variable domain in full, completed from reference TRBV5-1 and TRBJ1-1, reads KAGVTQTPRYLIKTRGQQVTLSCSPISGHRSVSWYQQTPGQGLQFLFEYFSETQRNKGNFPGRFSGRQFSNSRSEMNVSTLELGDSALYLCASSQKTVNGITEAFFGQGTRLTVV.